Each of the 21 T cell receptor beta chains below was sequenced from the same sample in a study of blood T cell repertoires in COVID-19. Libraries were prepared by immunoSEQ multiplex PCR; TCRdb keeps only in-frame clonotypes and omits some of them. The data hold over 45,000 clones, with over 90% observed a single time. Sequenced: peripheral blood. Every receptor here comes from a man in his fifties or sixties with acute or convalescent COVID-19.

This chain joins TRBV29-1 and TRBJ2-3; D perhaps matches TRBD2 (6 bases). The V gene's germline CDR1 is SQVTM and CDR2 ANQGSEA. V lost 5 bases and J lost 2, with 11 bases in between. The CDR3 is 13 residues long. As DNA, the CDR3 is TGCAGCGTTCGTGGGGGGTTCACAGATACGCAGTATTTT. Its protein product is CSVRGGFTDTQYF.

The chain joins TRBV9 to TRBJ2-7; 7 bases agree with TRBD1. Germline V gives CDR1 SGDLS, CDR2 YYNGEE. V was clipped by 1 base and J by 2 bases; unmatched bases: 6. The length of the CDR3 is 15 residues. This CDR3 reads CASSVRGQEAYEQYF. The CDR3 bases are TGTGCCAGCAGCGTACGAGGACAGGAAGCCTACGAGCAGTACTTC.

The chain uses TRBV9 and TRBJ2-5; TRBD1 might be the D (6 bases). The CDR3 is 15 residues long. The germline gives CDR1 SGDLS, CDR2 YYNGEE. V dropped 0 bases and J dropped 4 bases, with 13 bases sitting between them. The CDR3 protein is CASSVAGGSGETQYF. CDR3 DNA: TGTGCCAGCAGCGTAGCTGGGGGCTCGGGAGAGACCCAGTACTTC.

The chain employs TRBV14 and TRBJ2-7; the match to TRBD2 covers 11 bases. With V trimmed by 2 bases and J by 4 bases, 10 bases remained unmatched. The length of the CDR3 is 17 residues. Germline V gives CDR1 SGHDN, CDR2 FVKESK. CDR3 nucleotides: TGTGCCAGCAGCCAAATCCCCAAAGCTAGCGGGAGGTACGAGCAGTACTTC. It codes for CASSQIPKASGRYEQYF.

The CDR3 sequence is CASSEGLAGGRVIRVTDTQYF. CDR3 bases: TGCGCCAGCAGTGAGGGACTAGCGGGAGGGAGGGTTATTAGGGTCACAGATACGCAGTATTTT. The chain uses TRBV10-2 and TRBJ2-3; TRBD2 matches 15 bases. With V trimmed by 2 bases and J by 2 bases, 14 bases remained unmatched. Per the germline V gene, CDR1 is WSHSY and CDR2 is SAAADI. CDR3 length: 21 residues.

The chain combines TRBV7-2 with TRBJ2-5, with 7 bases fitting TRBD2. The CDR3 covers 15 residues. Germline V gene data show CDR1 as SGHTA and CDR2 as FQGNSA. V trimming: 1 base; J trimming: 4 bases; junction bases outside the gene matches: 6. The CDR3 DNA follows: TGTGCCAGCAGCTTAGTGGGCGGGAGAGGAGAGACCCAGTACTTC. It is translated as CASSLVGGRGETQYF.

This chain uses TRBV6-2 or TRBV6-3 with TRBJ2-7, with D perhaps matching TRBD1 (6 bases). Germline values: CDR1 MNHEY, CDR2 SVGEGT. The V gene lost 6 bases and the J gene lost 6 bases, with 15 bases spanning the gap. CDR3 length: 13 residues. The CDR3 nucleotides read TGTGCCAGCAGCGGGCAGGGGATAAGCGAGCAGTACTTC. This gives the protein CASSGQGISEQYF.

The rearrangement joins TRBV3-1 (or the pseudogene TRBV3-2) to TRBJ2-1; TRBD2 agrees at 9 bases. J was trimmed by 8 bases and V by 2 bases; bases with no gene match: 10. This CDR3 contains 16 residues. Looked up from germline, CDR1 is LGHDT and CDR2 is YNNKEL (reference sequence). The DNA for the CDR3 is TGTGCCAGCAGCCAACCGATTTGGACTAGCGACCATGAGCAGTTCTTC. Encoded protein: CASSQPIWTSDHEQFF.

V is TRBV6-5 and J is TRBJ1-2; D may be TRBD1 (5 bases). The CDR3 is 15 amino acids. Per germline, CDR1 MNHEY and CDR2 SVGAGI. Trimming shortened V by 6 bases and J by 0 bases, and 14 bases separated the two germline ends. The CDR3 coding sequence is TGTGCCAGCAGGCGAGCTGCGACAGCTAACTATGGCTACACCTTC. Translation: CASRRAATANYGYTF.

The genes are TRBV7-9 and TRBJ1-5; maybe TRBD1 (6 bases). The germline CDR1 and CDR2 sequences are SEHNR and FQNEAQ (reference sequence). The length of the CDR3 is 16 residues. Trimming removed 5 bases at V and 4 bases at J, with 18 bases between. CDR3 in DNA: TGTGCCAGCAGCGAAATGAGGGTCGGACAGAATCAGCCCCAGCATTTT. Residues: CASSEMRVGQNQPQHF.

V gene TRBV5-5 combines with J gene TRBJ2-5; 12 bases line up with TRBD2. V lost 4 bases, J lost 5 bases, and 9 bases stayed unmatched. CDR3 length: 16 amino acids. The V gene's germline CDR1 is SGHKS and CDR2 YYEKEE (reference sequence). CDR3 region: CASSPVLAGGPETQYF. Written as DNA, the CDR3 is TGTGCCAGCAGCCCGGTGCTAGCGGGAGGGCCCGAGACCCAGTACTTC.

This clone was detected once. This chain joins TRBV7-8 and TRBJ1-5, with 7 positions matching TRBD1. CDR3 length: 14 residues. Germline V gene lookup returns CDR1 SGHVS and CDR2 FQNEAQ. With 2 bases clipped from V and 5 bases from J, the junction kept 3 bases outside the gene matches. CDR3 residues: CASSLRQGDQPQHF. The CDR3 coding sequence is TGTGCCAGCAGCTTAAGACAGGGTGATCAGCCCCAGCATTTT.

This chain links TRBV27 with TRBJ2-2, with 10 bases fitting TRBD1. With V trimmed by 5 bases and J by 3 bases, 6 bases remained unmatched. The CDR3 totals 16 residues. Germline values: CDR1 MNHEY, CDR2 SMNVEV (reference sequence). The CDR3 reads CASSAGTGVDTGELFF. The DNA of the CDR3 is TGTGCCAGCAGTGCCGGGACAGGGGTTGACACCGGGGAGCTGTTTTTT.

This rearrangement joins TRBV2 to TRBJ1-5; unclear D gene. The CDR3 totals 14 residues. The V gene lost 6 bases and the J gene lost 5 bases, with 14 bases spanning the gap. CDR1 SNHLY and CDR2 FYNNEI come from the germline V gene. The CDR3 DNA sequence: TGTGCCAGCAGCCCCGGGAGGAGGGATCAGCCCCAGCATTTT. It translates to CASSPGRRDQPQHF.

J is TRBJ1-1 and V is TRBV5-1, with D perhaps matching TRBD1 (5 bases). V lost 0 bases to trimming and J lost 1 base, with 7 bases between them. This CDR3 has 14 residues. Looked up from germline, CDR1 is SGHRS and CDR2 is YFSETQ. CDR3 sequence: CASSLAGQNTEAFF. DNA of the CDR3: TGCGCCAGCAGCTTGGCAGGGCAGAACACTGAAGCTTTCTTT.

The J gene is TRBJ2-5, the V gene TRBV15, with 7 bases matching TRBD1. Per the germline V gene, CDR1 is LNHNV and CDR2 is YYDKDF (reference sequence). With 3 bases clipped from V and 5 bases from J, the junction kept 9 bases outside the gene matches. This CDR3 has 15 residues. The CDR3 DNA reads as TGTGCCACCAGCAGGACCCCCGGGACAGAGGAGACCCAGTACTTC. Amino acid sequence: CATSRTPGTEETQYF.

This clone appeared a few times. The CDR3 DNA sequence: TGTGCCTGGAGCGGGGACAGTCGGTACTATGGCTACACCTTC. The encoded protein is CAWSGDSRYYGYTF. V gene TRBV30 combines with J gene TRBJ1-2, with 7 bases matching TRBD1. This CDR3 spans 14 amino acids. V shed 3 bases, J shed 3 bases, and the junction held 7 bases outside the gene matches. The germline V gene has CDR1 GTSNPN and CDR2 SVGIG (reference sequence).

The V call is TRBV28, the J call TRBJ1-6; D is perhaps TRBD1 (6 bases). The V end was cut by 3 bases, the J end by 6 bases, with 15 bases between. The length of the CDR3 is 16 residues. CDR1 is MDHEN, CDR2 SYDVKM, per germline. CDR3 DNA sequence: TGTGCCAGCAGTTTGTTGTTGGGGGCCTCTAATTCACCCCTCCACTTT. Translated: CASSLLLGASNSPLHF.

The gene calls are TRBV2 and TRBJ2-4; TRBD2 aligns across 9 bases. With 7 bases clipped from V and 1 base from J, the junction kept 11 bases outside the gene matches. In germline, CDR1 is SNHLY, CDR2 FYNNEI. The CDR3 has 17 amino acids. The CDR3 reads CASKRLAVEGAKNIQYF. The CDR3 DNA reads TGTGCCAGCAAAAGACTAGCGGTTGAAGGGGCCAAAAACATTCAGTACTTC.

The chain carries TRBV15 and TRBJ2-1; 9 bases line up with TRBD2. J was trimmed by 6 bases and V by 3 bases; bases with no gene match: 9. The CDR3 extends over 16 amino acids. Germline V gene sequence: CDR1 LNHNV, CDR2 YYDKDF (reference sequence). This CDR3 is CATSRGEAGGPNEQFF. CDR3 nucleotide sequence: TGTGCCACCAGCAGGGGGGAGGCGGGAGGGCCCAATGAGCAGTTCTTC.

The chain combines TRBV28 with TRBJ1-5, with 9 bases identical to TRBD1. This CDR3 is built from 16 residues. The germline gives CDR1 MDHEN, CDR2 SYDVKM. V was pared by 1 base and J by 3 bases, with 4 bases of the junction left unmatched. CDR3 in amino acids: CASSLLGQGNNQPQHF. The DNA for the CDR3 is TGTGCCAGCAGTTTATTGGGACAGGGTAACAATCAGCCCCAGCATTTT.